This T cell receptor beta chain was observed in a study of metastatic and nonmetastatic thyroid tumors. Study as a whole: Patients with malignant and benign thyroid disease provided blood and tumor or nodule tissue, whose repertoires were compared. General study results and limits: TCR beta diversity was reportedly significantly higher in malignant thyroid tumors than benign nodules, in blood and tumor.

The authors' processing: Differences in CDR3 between clinicopathological groups were drawn on to build a classifier intended to discriminate distant-metastatic papillary thyroid cancer patients. TCRdb redid the clone calls on the PCR reads using MiXCR. These V and J calls are TCRdb output, not the study's own analysis. The sample contains fewer than 25,000 clones, about 16% of which appear only once. Each patient went into thyroid surgery without having received any treatment. V lost 0 bases and J lost 4; bases outside the gene matches: 0. In germline, CDR1 is GTSNPN, CDR2 SVGIG (reference sequence). This CDR3 contains 13 residues. This clone was seen many times. Its target is unknown.

The TCR originated in a female donor with papillary thyroid cancer or a benign thyroid nodule (not recorded which). Some clones in this sample may be carry-over from other donors' samples. This chain uses TRBV30 with TRBJ1-5, with 7 positions matching TRBD1. Sequencing used blood. In DNA form, the CDR3 reads TGTGCCTGGAGTGTGACAGGGAATCAGCCCCAGCATTTT. Translated: CAWSVTGNQPQHF.